This is a list of T cell receptor beta chains from one sample in a study of cytomegalovirus exposure and HLA in healthy donors. TCRdb keeps only in-frame clones here, not all; method: immunoSEQ multiplex PCR. The sample has 200,000 to 250,000 clones; 70% to 90% are singletons. Material for sequencing was PBMCs. The receptors were gathered from a woman aged 60 to 75 in good health and CMV-seropositive. The CDR3 runs from the conserved cysteine through the conserved F or W. D genes are given only for firm matches. Expanded clones are given a class, and other clones once, few, many or no size at all.

TRBD2	TRBV4-2	few	TRBJ2-7	CASSQERSSGMSYEQYF	TGTGCCAGCAGCCAAGAAAGGTCCAGCGGGATGTCCTACGAGCAGTACTTC
TRBD1	TRBV11-2	once	TRBJ2-2	CASSFNFITGGTGELFF	TGTGCCAGCAGCTTTAACTTTATTACAGGGGGAACCGGGGAGCTGTTTTTT
NA	TRBV7-3	NA	TRBJ1-1	CASRGNSNTEAFF	TGTGCCAGCAGAGGTAATAGCAACACTGAAGCTTTCTTT
NA	TRBV27	NA	TRBJ1-1	CASSLGAPALNTEAFF	TGTGCCAGCAGTTTGGGGGCCCCTGCCTTGAACACTGAAGCTTTCTTT
TRBD1	TRBV5-6	NA	TRBJ2-7	CASSISGTGAWYF	TGTGCCAGCAGCATCTCCGGGACAGGGGCATGGTACTTC
NA	TRBV27	NA	TRBJ1-1	CASSKTSRMNTEAFF	TGTGCCAGCAGTAAGACGTCCAGGATGAACACTGAAGCTTTCTTT
TRBD2	TRBV10-2	NA	TRBJ2-3	CASSDLAGGLHSTDTQYF	TGCGCCAGCAGTGATCTAGCGGGAGGTCTTCATAGCACAGATACGCAGTATTTT
NA	TRBV6-5	once	TRBJ1-1	CASSFDRNTEAFF	TGTGCCAGCAGTTTTGATAGAAACACTGAAGCTTTCTTT
TRBD1	TRBV9	once	TRBJ1-1	CASSVGQGIGNTEAFF	TGTGCCAGCAGCGTCGGACAGGGGATAGGGAACACTGAAGCTTTCTTT
TRBD1	TRBV28	NA	TRBJ2-7	CASSLRDRGPLYEQYF	TGTGCCAGCAGCCTCCGGGACAGGGGGCCCCTCTACGAGCAGTACTTC
TRBD1	TRBV15	NA	TRBJ1-1	CATSRVGDRGKAFF	TGTGCCACCAGCAGAGTAGGTGACAGGGGGAAAGCTTTCTTT
TRBD2	TRBV10-3	NA	TRBJ2-1	CAIKDRLAGARNEQFF	TGTGCCATCAAAGATCGGCTAGCGGGAGCTCGAAATGAGCAGTTCTTC
NA	TRBV6-5	NA	TRBJ2-1	CASSSRNEQFF	TGTGCCAGCAGTTCTCGGAATGAGCAGTTCTTC
NA	TRBV28	NA	TRBJ1-3	CASSLSLGRGESSGNTIYF	TGTGCCAGCAGTCTATCTTTGGGTCGGGGGGAAAGCTCTGGAAACACCATATATTTT
NA	TRBV10-2	NA	TRBJ2-5	CASSHSRKETQYF	TGCGCCAGCAGTCACTCACGAAAAGAGACCCAGTACTTC
TRBD1	TRBV27	NA	TRBJ2-7	CASSSPGQGKGEQYF	TGTGCCAGCAGTTCCCCGGGACAGGGGAAGGGCGAGCAGTACTTC
TRBD2	TRBV5-1	NA	TRBJ2-3	CASSLAGAGGSTDTQYF	TGCGCCAGCAGCTTGGCCGGCGCGGGAGGTAGCACAGATACGCAGTATTTT
TRBD2	TRBV7-2	few	TRBJ2-3	CASSLVGTIADTQYF	TGTGCCAGCAGCTTAGTTGGGACTATTGCAGATACGCAGTATTTT
NA	TRBV6-1	NA	TRBJ1-5	CASSEGRGNQPQHF	TGTGCCAGCAGCGAAGGGAGGGGCAATCAGCCCCAGCATTTT
NA	TRBV2	NA	TRBJ1-2	CASSRSGDGYGYTF	TGTGCCAGCAGTAGGTCAGGGGATGGCTATGGCTACACCTTC
TRBD2	TRBV6-7	NA	TRBJ2-1	CASSYRTSGVYNEQFF	TGTGCCAGCAGTTATCGGACTAGCGGAGTTTACAATGAGCAGTTCTTC
TRBD1	TRBV28	NA	TRBJ1-1	CASRRTGTNTEAFF	TGTGCCAGCAGACGGACAGGGACGAACACTGAAGCTTTCTTT
NA	TRBV18	NA	TRBJ2-7	CASSPIGGLSSYEQYF	TGTGCCAGCTCACCAATCGGAGGACTATCCTCCTACGAGCAGTACTTC
TRBD1	TRBV4-1	few	TRBJ2-2	CASSQGPRDRGTGELFF	TGCGCCAGCAGCCAAGGCCCTAGGGACAGGGGTACCGGGGAGCTGTTTTTT
TRBD1	TRBV5-1	NA	TRBJ1-2	CASSSTGAGYGYTF	TGCGCCAGCAGCTCGACAGGGGCTGGCTATGGCTACACCTTC
NA	TRBV11-2	NA	TRBJ2-2	CASSVTVNTGELFF	TGTGCCAGCAGCGTAACAGTGAACACCGGGGAGCTGTTTTTT
TRBD1	TRBV30	NA	TRBJ2-3	CAWSVGTGGSDTQYF	TGTGCCTGGAGTGTAGGGACAGGGGGCTCAGATACGCAGTATTTT
NA	TRBV6-1	NA	TRBJ1-5	CASSEAVQGVGPQHF	TGTGCCAGCAGTGAAGCAGTACAGGGTGTAGGGCCCCAGCATTTT
TRBD2	TRBV18	NA	TRBJ2-1	CASSPLPTGGYNEQFF	TGTGCCAGCTCACCACTGCCCACGGGGGGATACAATGAGCAGTTCTTC
NA	TRBV27	NA	TRBJ1-1	CASSHGTVNTEAFF	TGTGCCAGCAGCCACGGTACGGTGAACACTGAAGCTTTCTTT
TRBD2	TRBV14	NA	TRBJ2-3	CASSQALAGFYGTDTQYF	TGTGCCAGCAGCCAAGCACTAGCGGGCTTCTATGGCACAGATACGCAGTATTTT
NA	TRBV19	NA	TRBJ1-2	CASSMTLYGYTF	TGTGCCAGTAGTATGACATTGTATGGCTACACCTTC
NA	TRBV5-1	NA	TRBJ2-1	CASSSYRTYPNEQFF	TGCGCCAGCAGCTCTTACCGGACTTATCCCAATGAGCAGTTCTTC
NA	TRBV5-1	NA	TRBJ2-2	CASSWGQTNTGELFF	TGCGCCAGCAGCTGGGGACAAACGAACACCGGGGAGCTGTTTTTT
TRBD2	TRBV7-2	NA	TRBJ2-1	CASSHWGRAYNEQFF	TGTGCCAGCAGTCATTGGGGGAGGGCTTACAATGAGCAGTTCTTC
NA	TRBV28	NA	TRBJ2-1	CASSLSGFRTYEQFF	TGTGCCAGCAGCTTGTCGGGATTTCGGACGTATGAGCAGTTCTTC
NA	TRBV19	NA	TRBJ1-1	CASSISPPKGVNTEAFF	TGTGCCAGTAGTATTTCCCCCCCCAAGGGAGTGAACACTGAAGCTTTCTTT
NA	TRBV7-9	NA	TRBJ2-1	CASSSQVREQFF	TGTGCCAGCAGCTCTCAAGTCAGGGAGCAGTTCTTC
NA	TRBV19	NA	TRBJ2-7	CASSLQVAYEQYF	TGTGCCAGTAGCCTTCAGGTCGCCTACGAGCAGTACTTC
NA	TRBV6-5	NA	TRBJ2-5	CASSYRWEQYF	TGTGCCAGCAGCTATAGATGGGAGCAGTACTTC
NA	TRBV15	NA	TRBJ2-3	CATSPRTADTQYF	TGTGCCACCAGCCCCCGAACGGCAGATACGCAGTATTTT
TRBD1	TRBV2	NA	TRBJ1-2	CASSERGTGLSYGYTF	TGTGCCAGCAGTGAACGCGGGACAGGGCTTTCCTATGGCTACACCTTC
TRBD1	TRBV5-1	NA	TRBJ2-5	CASSLGQGAVETQYF	TGCGCCAGCAGCTTGGGACAGGGGGCCGTAGAGACCCAGTACTTC
TRBD2	TRBV28	NA	TRBJ2-1	CASSRGTRLSEGLDEQFF	TGTGCCAGCAGTCGCGGGACTAGATTATCCGAAGGTTTGGATGAGCAGTTCTTC
TRBD2	TRBV5-1	few	TRBJ2-7	CASNPSGISSYEQYF	TGCGCCAGCAACCCTAGCGGGATTAGCTCCTACGAGCAGTACTTC